This TCR beta chain was retrieved from a study of regulatory T cells in long-lasting Graves disease. General study findings and limits: New patients shared fewer public clonotypes (about 1,000) than persistent patients did (about 2,700).

The sample holds many counts of this clonotype. Its antigen is not identified. An end of the junction differs from the germline gene, which may be a read error. The germline V gene encodes CDR1 LGHNT and CDR2 FRNRAP. The CDR3 is 12 residues long. Time point denoted: newly diagnosed GD, antithyroid drugs for less than 3 months. PBMC RNA served as the TCR library source. To make TCR beta libraries, researchers used iRepertoire HTBI primers and Arm-PCR of CDR3 regions. TCRdb reprocessed the multiplex PCR reads via MiXCR and lists one record per CDR3 protein. The top ten hold more than 10% of the sample, which has 550,000 to 600,000 distinct CDR3 sequences, about 15% seen once. The same data also went into a second study, on T cells in Graves' hyperthyroidism and ophthalmopathy. That work adds: The diagnostic basis comprised clinical symptoms, serum thyroxine and TRAb, thyroid ultrasound and orbital computed tomography. Most clonotypes that expanded in the thyroid above 0.001 also showed up in blood.

The receptor was isolated from a man aged 18 to 35 with Graves disease. The source material was peripheral blood mononuclear cells (PBMCs), sampled at new diagnosis, from a patient treated with antithyroid drugs. The V call is TRBV12-5, the J call TRBJ1-1; 7 bases map to TRBD1. The chain's CDR3 is CASGLGGTAVTF. The CDR3 coding sequence is TGTGCTAGTGGTTTGGGAGGGACAGCAGTAACCTTT.